The entry below gives a single T cell receptor beta chain sequence along with its context. This entry comes from a study of blood T cell repertoires in COVID-19. The overall study: Italy, Spain and the United States were the sources of the convalescent and acute COVID-19 samples. From T cells, B-cell-depleted T cells, or PBMCs came the material, which was cDNA or gDNA.

Original handling: Estimates of nucleated cell counts were drawn from the amplification of reference gene primers. The table came from immunoSEQ multiplex PCR; TCRdb's copy has only in-frame clones and leaves some out. The V and J calls and clone size are taken from that table; D and trimming were inferred from the DNA. The sample includes about 190,000 clones, 80% to 85% of them seen just once. Per germline, CDR1 SNHLY and CDR2 FYNNEI. Trimming cost V 5 bases and J 4 bases, with 12 bases left between them. The CDR3 has 14 amino acids. The genes are TRBV2 and TRBJ1-5; tentative D call: TRBD1 (5 bases). The source is a human donor in a cohort sampled during active COVID-19. Sequenced material: peripheral blood. The CDR3 DNA reads as TGTGCCAGCAGTTTCAGGGCCGAAAATCAGCCCCAGCATTTT. This sequence encodes CASSFRAENQPQHF.